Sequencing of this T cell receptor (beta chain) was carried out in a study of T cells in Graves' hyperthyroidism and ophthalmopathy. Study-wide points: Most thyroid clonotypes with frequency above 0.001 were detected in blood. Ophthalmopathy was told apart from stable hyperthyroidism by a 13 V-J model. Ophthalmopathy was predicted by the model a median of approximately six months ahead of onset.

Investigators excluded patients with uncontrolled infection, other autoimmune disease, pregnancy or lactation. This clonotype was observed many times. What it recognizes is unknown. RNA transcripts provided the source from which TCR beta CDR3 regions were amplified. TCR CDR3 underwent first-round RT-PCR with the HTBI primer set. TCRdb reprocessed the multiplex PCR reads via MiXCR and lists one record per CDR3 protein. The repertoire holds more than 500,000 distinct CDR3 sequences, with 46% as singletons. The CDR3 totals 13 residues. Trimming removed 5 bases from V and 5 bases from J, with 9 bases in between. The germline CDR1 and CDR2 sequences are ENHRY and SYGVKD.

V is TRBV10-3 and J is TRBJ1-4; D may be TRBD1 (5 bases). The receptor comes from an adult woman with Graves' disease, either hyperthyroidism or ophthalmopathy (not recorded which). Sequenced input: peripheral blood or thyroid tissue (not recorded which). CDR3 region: CAISRDGNEKLFF. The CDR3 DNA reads TGTGCCATCAGTAGGGACGGAAATGAAAAACTGTTTTTT.